This T cell receptor (beta chain) came from a study of T-cell memory formation after mild COVID-19. Study-level background: Largely donor-specific TCR clusters were found.

TCRdb re-analysed the 5' RACE reads in MiXCR, keeping a single row per CDR3 protein. The sample lists 300,000 to 400,000 distinct CDR3 sequences, approximately 16% occurring once. The sample consisted of PBMCs or a T cell subset sorted from them (not recorded which). The receptor was derived from a man between 18 and 35 years old who had mild COVID-19 (a few samples of this study predate the infection). Cell type and time point are not known.

The CDR3 sequence is CASSDRTVLYEQYV. The CDR3 bases are TGTGCCAGCAGTGACAGGACAGTTCTCTACGAGCAGTACGTC. The chain couples TRBV6-1 to TRBJ2-7, with a tentative D call TRBD1 (6 bases). This CDR3 has 14 amino acids. Germline CDR1 reads MNHNS; CDR2 reads SASEGT. The germline V and J ends were trimmed by 3 bases and 3 bases, with 12 bases remaining between them.